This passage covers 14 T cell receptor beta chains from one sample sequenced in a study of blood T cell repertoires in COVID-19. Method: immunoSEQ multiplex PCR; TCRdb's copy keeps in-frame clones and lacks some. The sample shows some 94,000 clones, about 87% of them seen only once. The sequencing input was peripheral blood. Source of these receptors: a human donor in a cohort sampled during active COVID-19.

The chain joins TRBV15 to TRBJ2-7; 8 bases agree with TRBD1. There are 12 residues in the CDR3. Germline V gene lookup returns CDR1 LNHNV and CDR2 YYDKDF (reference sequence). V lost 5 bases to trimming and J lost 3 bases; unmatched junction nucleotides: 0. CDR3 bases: TGTGCCACCAGCGGACAGGGCTACGAGCAGTACTTC. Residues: CATSGQGYEQYF.

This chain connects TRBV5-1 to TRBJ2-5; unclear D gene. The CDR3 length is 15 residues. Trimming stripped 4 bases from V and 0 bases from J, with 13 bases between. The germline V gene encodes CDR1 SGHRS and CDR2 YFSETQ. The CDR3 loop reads CASSNPSDYQETQYF. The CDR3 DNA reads TGCGCCAGCAGCAATCCATCCGACTACCAAGAGACCCAGTACTTC.

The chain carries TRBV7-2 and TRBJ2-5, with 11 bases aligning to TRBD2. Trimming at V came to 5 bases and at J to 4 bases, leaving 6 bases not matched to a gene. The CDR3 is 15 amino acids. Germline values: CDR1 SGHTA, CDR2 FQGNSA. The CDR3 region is CASSAGGLAVETQYF. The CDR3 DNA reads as TGTGCCAGCAGCGCAGGGGGACTAGCGGTAGAGACCCAGTACTTC.

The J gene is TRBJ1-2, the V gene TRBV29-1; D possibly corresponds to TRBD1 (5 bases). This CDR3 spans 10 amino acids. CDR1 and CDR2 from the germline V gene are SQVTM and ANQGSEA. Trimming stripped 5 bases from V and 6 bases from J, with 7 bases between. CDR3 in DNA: TGCAGCGTTTCGGGGGATGGCTACACCTTC. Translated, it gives CSVSGDGYTF.

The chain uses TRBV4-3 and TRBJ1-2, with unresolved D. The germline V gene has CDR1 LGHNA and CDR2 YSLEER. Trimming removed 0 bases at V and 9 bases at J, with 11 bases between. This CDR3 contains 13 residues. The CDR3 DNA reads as TGCGCCAGCAGCCAAGATGGAGCACGGCGCTACACCTTC. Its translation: CASSQDGARRYTF.

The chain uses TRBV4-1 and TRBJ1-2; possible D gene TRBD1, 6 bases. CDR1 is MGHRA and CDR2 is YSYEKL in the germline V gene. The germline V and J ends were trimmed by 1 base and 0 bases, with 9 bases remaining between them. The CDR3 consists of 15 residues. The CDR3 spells CASSQGTATNYGYTF. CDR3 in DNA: TGCGCCAGCAGCCAAGGGACAGCCACTAACTATGGCTACACCTTC.

The CDR3 protein is CASSSRQGDGYTF. The CDR3 bases are TGTGCCAGCAGCTCCCGACAGGGTGATGGCTACACCTTC. The chain combines TRBV7-2 with TRBJ1-2, with TRBD1 matching 7 bases. J gave up 6 bases and V 4 bases, and 5 bases lay outside the gene matches. The germline gives CDR1 SGHTA, CDR2 FQGNSA. There are 13 residues in the CDR3.

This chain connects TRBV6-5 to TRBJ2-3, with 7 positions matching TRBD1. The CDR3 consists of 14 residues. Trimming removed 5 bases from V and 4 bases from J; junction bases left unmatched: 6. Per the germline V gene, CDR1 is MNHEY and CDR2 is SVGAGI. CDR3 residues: CASSTTGVPDTQYF. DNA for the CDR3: TGTGCCAGCAGTACAACAGGGGTCCCAGATACGCAGTATTTT.

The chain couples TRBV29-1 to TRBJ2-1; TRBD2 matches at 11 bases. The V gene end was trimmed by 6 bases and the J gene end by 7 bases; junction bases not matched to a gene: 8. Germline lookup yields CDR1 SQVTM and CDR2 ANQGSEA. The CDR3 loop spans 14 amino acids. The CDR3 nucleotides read TGCAGCGTCCCCGGACTAGCGGGCTTAAATGAGCAGTTCTTC. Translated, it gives CSVPGLAGLNEQFF.

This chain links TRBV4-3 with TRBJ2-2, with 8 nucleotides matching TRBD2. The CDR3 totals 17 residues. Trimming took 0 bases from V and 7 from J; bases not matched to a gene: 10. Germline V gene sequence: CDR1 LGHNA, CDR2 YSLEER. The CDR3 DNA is TGCGCCAGCAGCCAAGATTTAAGGACTAGCTTGGGCGGGGAGCTGTTTTTT. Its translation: CASSQDLRTSLGGELFF.

The CDR3 spells CASSQGRRGNEQFF. The CDR3 region has the DNA TGTGCCAGCAGCCAAGGACGAAGGGGAAATGAGCAGTTCTTC. V is TRBV4-2 and J is TRBJ2-1; D may be TRBD1 (5 bases). V was trimmed by 1 base and J by 7 bases, leaving 11 bases between them. Per germline, CDR1 LGHNA and CDR2 YNFKEQ. The CDR3 contains 14 residues.

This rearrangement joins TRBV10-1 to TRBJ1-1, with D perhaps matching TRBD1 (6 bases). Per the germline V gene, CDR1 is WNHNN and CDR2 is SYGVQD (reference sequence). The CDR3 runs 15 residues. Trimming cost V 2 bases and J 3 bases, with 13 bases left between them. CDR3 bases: TGCGCCAGCAGTGAGACGGGGGGGCGGGACACTGAAGCTTTCTTT. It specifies CASSETGGRDTEAFF.

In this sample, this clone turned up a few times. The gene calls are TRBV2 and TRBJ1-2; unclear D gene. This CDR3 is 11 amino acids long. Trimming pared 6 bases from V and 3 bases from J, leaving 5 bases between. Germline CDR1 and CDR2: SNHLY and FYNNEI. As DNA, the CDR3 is TGTGCCAGCAGGGCTGACTATGGCTACACCTTC. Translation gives CASRADYGYTF.

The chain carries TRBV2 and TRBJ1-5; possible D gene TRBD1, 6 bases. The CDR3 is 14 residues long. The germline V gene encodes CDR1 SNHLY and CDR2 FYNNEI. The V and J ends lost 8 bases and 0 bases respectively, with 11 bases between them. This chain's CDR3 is CASADRNSNQPQHF. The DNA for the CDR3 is TGTGCCAGCGCGGACAGAAATAGCAATCAGCCCCAGCATTTT.